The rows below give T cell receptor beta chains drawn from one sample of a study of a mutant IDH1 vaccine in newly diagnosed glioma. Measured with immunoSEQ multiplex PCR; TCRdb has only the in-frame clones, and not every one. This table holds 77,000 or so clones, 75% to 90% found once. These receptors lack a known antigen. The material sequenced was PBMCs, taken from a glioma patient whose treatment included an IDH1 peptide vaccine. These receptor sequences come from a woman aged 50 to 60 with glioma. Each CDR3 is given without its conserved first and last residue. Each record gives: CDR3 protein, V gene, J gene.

ASSLGLDRLYEQY,TRBV5-1,TRBJ2-7
ASSLNTGELF,TRBV5-6,TRBJ2-2
ASRRGLLGTEAF,TRBV6-1,TRBJ1-1
ASSLRAGEGTEAF,TRBV5-1,TRBJ1-1
ASSSPGQGRHEQY,TRBV19,TRBJ2-7
ASSPRIGGEAF,TRBV18,TRBJ1-1
ASSLGTGGNGYT,TRBV7-9,TRBJ1-2
ASSMRWGSSGNQPQH,TRBV19,TRBJ1-5
ASSLAQGNYEQY,TRBV7-2,TRBJ2-7
ASSYGEWEQY,TRBV7-2,TRBJ2-5
ASSLSTRSSGYT,TRBV28,TRBJ1-2
ASGDGAGTDTQY,TRBV10-1,TRBJ2-3
ASSLGTGALANQPQH,TRBV28,TRBJ1-5
ASSVEARNTDTQY,TRBV9,TRBJ2-3
ASSPRGDYEQY,TRBV6-6,TRBJ2-7